The 5 T cell receptor beta chains given below trace back to one sample, sequenced in a study of shared clonotypes between healthy human individuals. Method: immunoSEQ multiplex PCR; TCRdb's copy keeps in-frame clones and lacks some. The sample has millions of clones, around nine tenths seen once; the top ten hold around 0.14%. Sequences were obtained from naive CD4+ T cells sorted from blood. Subset denoted: CD45RA+ positively selected. All receptors come from a man between 18 and 35 years old in good health.

This chain joins TRBV19 and TRBJ1-1, with D uncertain. The germline CDR1 and CDR2 sequences are LNHDA and SQIVND (reference sequence). The CDR3 sequence is 15 residues long. The germline V and J ends were trimmed by 0 bases and 1 base, with 9 bases remaining between them. The CDR3 DNA reads TGTGCCAGTAGTATAGAACGGGGTTGGAACACTGAAGCTTTCTTT. Its protein product is CASSIERGWNTEAFF. The whole variable domain, filled in from reference TRBV19 and TRBJ1-1, reads DGGITQSPKYLFRKEGQNVTLSCEQNLNHDAMYWYRQDPGQGLRLIYYSQIVNDFQKGDIAEGYSVSREKKESFPLTVTSAQKNPTAFYLCASSIERGWNTEAFFGQGTRLTVV.

CDR3 protein: CASSPSLGGNQPQHF. The CDR3 DNA follows: TGTGCCAGCAGTCCCTCGTTAGGGGGCAATCAGCCCCAGCATTTT. V is TRBV6-6 and J is TRBJ1-5, with D possibly being TRBD1 (5 bases). The CDR3 extends over 15 amino acids. Germline CDR1 and CDR2: MNHNY and SVGAGI (reference sequence). V shed 5 bases and J shed 2 bases, with 13 bases lying between them.

This clone was seen just once. The chain uses TRBV19 and TRBJ2-1; possible D gene TRBD1, 5 bases. The V and J ends lost 4 bases and 0 bases respectively, with 7 bases between them. CDR1 and CDR2 from the germline V gene are LNHDA and SQIVND (reference sequence). The CDR3 loop spans 14 amino acids. The CDR3 DNA is TGTGCCAGTAGTACAGGGTACTCCTACAATGAGCAGTTCTTC. Its translation: CASSTGYSYNEQFF.

V and J are TRBV29-1 and TRBJ2-7; 7 positions match TRBD1. The germline V gene encodes CDR1 SQVTM and CDR2 ANQGSEA. The CDR3 has 10 amino acids. After removal of 8 bases from V and 9 bases from J, the junction contained 7 bases not matched to a gene. The CDR3 nucleotides are TGCAGCACAACAGGGGAAGGGCAGTACTTC. Protein product: CSTTGEGQYF.

This sequence joins TRBV18 and TRBJ1-2, with D possibly matching TRBD1 (5 bases). This CDR3 spans 14 amino acids. The V end was cut by 3 bases, the J end by 5 bases, with 13 bases between. CDR1 and CDR2 (germline): KGHSH, LQKENI. The CDR3 reads CASSPSTVPYGYTF. In DNA, the CDR3 is TGTGCCAGCTCACCGTCGACAGTGCCGTATGGCTACACCTTC.